This T cell receptor (beta chain) was profiled in a study of blood T cell repertoires in COVID-19. Study-level information: Researchers got acute and convalescent COVID-19 samples from the United States, Italy and Spain. The cDNA or gDNA used as material had been derived from T cells, B-cell-depleted T cells, or PBMCs.

This clone was detected only once. Measured with immunoSEQ multiplex PCR; TCRdb has only the in-frame clones, and not every one. The table has 42,000 or so clones, around nine tenths seen once; the top ten hold 2% to 2.5%. Germline V gene data show CDR1 as LGHDT and CDR2 as YNNKEL (reference sequence). Trimming removed 4 bases from V and 1 base from J, with 20 bases in between. The CDR3 covers 17 residues. The chain recombines TRBV3-1 (or the pseudogene TRBV3-2) with TRBJ2-7; D perhaps matches TRBD1 (6 bases). This receptor was taken from a human donor in a cohort sampled during active COVID-19. Sequenced material: peripheral blood. The CDR3 DNA follows: TGTGCCAGCAGCCGAAAACAGGGCTATTTCGATTCCTACGAGCAGTACTTC. Translated, it gives CASSRKQGYFDSYEQYF.